These 20 T cell receptor beta chains share one sample of origin, sequenced in a study of regulatory T cells in long-lasting Graves disease. Construction of TCR beta libraries relied on iRepertoire HTBI primers and on Arm-PCR targeting CDR3 regions. MiXCR was run by TCRdb on the multiplex PCR reads, yielding one entry per CDR3 protein. The sample lists some 410,000 distinct CDR3 sequences, roughly 15% seen once, with around 10% in the top ten. Time point meaning: newly diagnosed GD, antithyroid drugs for less than 3 months. From PBMCs, RNA was extracted and then used to make the TCR library. The same sample was also used in a study of T cells in Graves' hyperthyroidism and ophthalmopathy.

Here the sequenced sample was peripheral blood mononuclear cells (PBMCs), taken at new diagnosis, from a patient treated with antithyroid drugs. These receptor sequences come from a woman in her twenties or thirties with Graves disease.

This clonotype was seen repeatedly, ten times or more. The chain combines TRBV29-1 with TRBJ2-1; D may match TRBD1 or TRBD2 (5 bases each). This CDR3 has 13 residues. CDR1 SQVTM and CDR2 ANQGSEA come from the germline V gene. V was cut by 4 bases and J by 5 bases, with 12 bases left in between. This chain's CDR3 is CSVGGIKNNEQFF. The CDR3 DNA reads TGCAGCGTTGGGGGGATCAAGAACAATGAGCAGTTCTTC.

This clonotype was detected only a few times. The rearrangement joins TRBV28 to TRBJ2-2, with 7 positions matching TRBD2. J gave up 1 base and V 11 bases, and 4 bases lay outside the gene matches. The CDR3 extends over 13 amino acids. Germline CDR1 is MDHEN and CDR2 is SYDVKM. In DNA form, the CDR3 reads TGTGCCGGGGGGGTCCAGAACACCGGGGAGCTGTTTTTT. Protein sequence: CAGGVQNTGELFF.

This clonotype was counted at least ten times. The V gene is TRBV27, the J gene TRBJ2-3; D gene uncertain. The germline V gene encodes CDR1 MNHEY and CDR2 SMNVEV (reference sequence). The V gene lost 4 bases and the J gene lost 8 bases, with 16 bases spanning the gap. The CDR3 has 14 residues. The CDR3 coding sequence is TGTGCCAGCAGTTGGGCAAGAAGTGATGGTACGCAGTATTTT. Translation gives CASSWARSDGTQYF.

This clonotype was detected many times. The chain is built from TRBV13 and TRBJ2-7; unclear D gene. Germline values: CDR1 PRHDT, CDR2 FYEKMQ (reference sequence). Trimming removed 5 bases from V and 5 bases from J, with 7 bases in between. CDR3 length: 11 residues. CDR3 bases: TGTGCCAGCAGCATTGTCGACGAGCAGTACTTC. It encodes CASSIVDEQYF.

In its sample, this clonotype was seen many times. The chain links TRBV20-1 to TRBJ2-1; D is possibly TRBD2 (6 bases). CDR3 length equals 13 residues. V lost 6 bases to trimming and J lost 4 bases, with 13 bases between them. The germline gives CDR1 DFQATT, CDR2 SNEGSKA (reference sequence). CDR3 region: CSAQRTIYNEQFF. CDR3 DNA sequence: TGCAGTGCCCAAAGGACTATTTACAATGAGCAGTTCTTC.

This clonotype was counted ten times or more. The CDR3 bases are TGTGCCAGCACCCTGGGACACGATAAAACCTACGAGCAGTACTTC. Translated: CASTLGHDKTYEQYF. V usage is TRBV11-1 and J usage is TRBJ2-7, with D possibly matching TRBD1 (6 bases). The germline V gene encodes CDR1 SGHAT and CDR2 FQDESV (reference sequence). Trimming removed 7 bases from V and 2 bases from J, with 18 bases in between. The CDR3 consists of 15 residues.

This chain connects TRBV7-6 to TRBJ2-3; D may be TRBD2 (5 bases). The CDR3 totals 18 residues. CDR1 is SGHVS and CDR2 is FNYEAQ in the germline V gene. V was trimmed by 4 bases and J by 0 bases, leaving 20 bases between them. The CDR3 loop is CASSSINLRTFSTDTQYF. As DNA, the CDR3 is TGTGCCAGCAGCTCCATTAATCTAAGGACTTTTAGCACAGATACGCAGTATTTT.

This clonotype was counted at least ten times. The junction departs from germline at one end; a sequencing error may be responsible. CDR3 in DNA: TGTGCCAGCAGCTTGGTACCACAGAACTATGGCTACACCTTC. This encodes CASSLVPQNYGYTF. The rearrangement uses TRBV5-1 and TRBJ1-2; no firm D call. Germline-derived CDR1 and CDR2 are SGHRS and YFSETQ. The CDR3 spans 14 residues. The full variable domain, its missing parts supplied by reference TRBV5-1 and TRBJ1-2, is KAGVTQTPRYLIKTRGQQVTLSCSPISGHRSVSWYQQTPGQGLQFLFEYFSETQRNKGNFPGRFSGRQFSNSRSEMNVSTLELGDSALYLCASSLVPQNYGYTFGSGTRLTVV.

In this sample, this clonotype turned up many times. The rearrangement joins TRBV3-1 to TRBJ1-2; TRBD1 aligns across 9 bases. The CDR3 loop spans 12 amino acids. Trimming at V came to 8 bases and at J to 8 bases, leaving 6 bases not matched to a gene. Germline CDR1 is LGHDT and CDR2 is YNNKEL (reference sequence). Here the CDR3 reads CASLDRGTGYTF. The CDR3 DNA sequence: TGTGCCAGCCTAGACAGGGGGACCGGCTACACCTTC.

Worth noting for this clonotype: With only one base between it and a far larger clone, this is likely a read error. This chain connects TRBV20-1 to TRBJ2-7; 11 nucleotides match TRBD2. This CDR3 has 13 residues. CDR1 is DFQATT, CDR2 SNEGSKA, per germline (reference sequence). In DNA form, the CDR3 reads TGCAGCGCCGGGACTAGCGGATACAATGAGCAGTACTTC. Translation gives CSAGTSGYNEQYF.

In this sample, this clonotype turned up many times. The chain joins TRBV2 to TRBJ2-1; D is ambiguous. The J call is in doubt because the DNA end fits TRBJ2-7 better. This CDR3 has 15 amino acids. Germline-derived CDR1 and CDR2 are SNHLY and FYNNEI. DNA of the CDR3: TGTGCCAGCAGTGAATCTGGCCAAGTAAACTACGAGCAGTACTTC. Amino acids: CASSESGQVNYEQYF.

This clonotype was picked up many times. The V and J genes are TRBV27 and TRBJ2-3, with D possibly TRBD2 on 6 matching bases. This CDR3 has 14 amino acids. Per germline, CDR1 MNHEY and CDR2 SMNVEV (reference sequence). V dropped 0 bases and J dropped 4 bases, with 8 bases sitting between them. The CDR3 spells CASSLSRRADTQYF. For the CDR3, the DNA is TGTGCCAGCAGTTTATCGCGGAGGGCAGATACGCAGTATTTT.

The chain joins TRBV2 to TRBJ2-1, with TRBD2 matching 9 bases. Germline loops: CDR1 SNHLY, CDR2 FYNNEI. Trimming at V came to 9 bases and at J to 5 bases, leaving 14 bases not matched to a gene. This CDR3 has 16 amino acids. DNA for the CDR3: TGTGCCAGAGGGGTAAATCCCGGGACTAGCCACAATGAGCAGTTCTTC. Translated: CARGVNPGTSHNEQFF. The variable domain in full, completed from reference TRBV2 and TRBJ2-1, reads EPEVTQTPSHQVTQMGQEVILRCVPISNHLYFYWYRQILGQKVEFLVSFYNNEISEKSEIFDDQFSVERPDGSNFTLKIRSTKLEDSAMYFCARGVNPGTSHNEQFFGPGTRLTVL.

Many counts were recorded for this clonotype. This chain uses TRBV2 with TRBJ2-3; possible D gene TRBD2, 5 bases. In germline, CDR1 is SNHLY, CDR2 FYNNEI. V was shortened by 6 bases and J by 8 bases, with 6 bases between the two germline ends. The CDR3 consists of 10 residues. The CDR3 DNA reads TGTGCCAGCAGAGGGAGTACGCAGTATTTT. Translating it yields CASRGSTQYF.

Many counts were recorded for this clonotype. The gene calls are TRBV2 and TRBJ1-5, with 9 bases fitting TRBD1. This CDR3 spans 15 amino acids. Unmatched junction bases numbered 5, after V lost 6 bases and J lost 2 bases. Germline V gene sequence: CDR1 SNHLY, CDR2 FYNNEI. The CDR3 protein is CASSPTGGGNQPQHF. The CDR3 bases are TGTGCCAGCAGCCCCACAGGGGGCGGCAATCAGCCCCAGCATTTT.

This chain links TRBV5-4 with TRBJ2-1; D gene unclear. Trimming took 0 bases from V and 5 from J, leaving 12 bases between them. Germline V CDR1 and CDR2: SGHNT, YYREEE (reference sequence). This CDR3 has 15 residues. CDR3 protein: CASSLANMGNNEQFF. The CDR3 DNA follows: TGTGCCAGCAGCTTGGCAAACATGGGGAACAATGAGCAGTTCTTC.

Ten or more counts support this clonotype. The genes are TRBV3-1 and TRBJ2-1, with 9 bases identical to TRBD1. This CDR3 is built from 15 residues. In germline, CDR1 is LGHDT, CDR2 YNNKEL (reference sequence). J lost 5 bases, V lost 6 bases, and 8 bases had no gene match. The DNA for the CDR3 is TGTGCCAGCAGGACTACAGGGGGCGCCCACAATGAGCAGTTCTTC. Translation gives CASRTTGGAHNEQFF.

There are many counts of this clonotype. The chain has TRBV2 and TRBJ2-1, with TRBD2 identical over 11 bases. V dropped 5 bases and J dropped 6; count of bases not matched to a gene: 6. This CDR3 region has 15 residues. Per germline, CDR1 SNHLY and CDR2 FYNNEI. DNA for the CDR3: TGTGCCAGCAGTAGACTAGCGGGGAGGGGCAATGAGCAGTTCTTC. Encoded protein: CASSRLAGRGNEQFF.

This clonotype showed up just a few times. The rearrangement links TRBV12-3 or TRBV12-4 to TRBJ1-3; D perhaps matches TRBD1 (5 bases). The CDR3 is 17 residues long. V was clipped by 6 bases and J by 0 bases, with 18 bases between them. The CDR3 bases are TGTGCCAGCAGCTTCTTTCGACAGTCCAGCTCTGGAAACACCATATATTTT. Its translation is CASSFFRQSSSGNTIYF.

This sequence joins TRBV10-3 and TRBJ1-2; 8 bases map to TRBD1. The CDR3 runs to 16 residues. Germline trimming cut 7 bases from V and 0 bases from J; bases unmatched to any gene: 10. From germline, CDR1 is ENHRY and CDR2 SYGVKD. The CDR3 region is CAITSGQASSNYGYTF. As DNA, the CDR3 is TGTGCCATCACATCGGGACAGGCGTCTTCTAACTATGGCTACACCTTC.